This T cell receptor (beta chain) was recorded in a study of technical replicates of blood from a handful of donors. To note about this clone: At one end, the junction sequence differs from germline, possibly due to a read error.

CDR1 is SGHVS, CDR2 FNYEAQ, per germline. The CDR3 sequence is 13 residues long. The repertoire was sequenced with immunoSEQ multiplex PCR; TCRdb's copy has only in-frame clones and lacks some. Found here are about 69,000 clones, about 90% of them singletons; the top ten hold roughly 5%. The source material was PBMCs. This sequence was found in a human donor in good health. Some clones in this sample may be carry-over from other donors' samples. V and J are TRBV7-6 and TRBJ2-7; 10 bases fit TRBD1. CDR3 coding DNA: TGTGCCAGCAGCTCAGACAGGGGGCGCGAGCTGTACTTC. Its protein is CASSSDRGRELYF.